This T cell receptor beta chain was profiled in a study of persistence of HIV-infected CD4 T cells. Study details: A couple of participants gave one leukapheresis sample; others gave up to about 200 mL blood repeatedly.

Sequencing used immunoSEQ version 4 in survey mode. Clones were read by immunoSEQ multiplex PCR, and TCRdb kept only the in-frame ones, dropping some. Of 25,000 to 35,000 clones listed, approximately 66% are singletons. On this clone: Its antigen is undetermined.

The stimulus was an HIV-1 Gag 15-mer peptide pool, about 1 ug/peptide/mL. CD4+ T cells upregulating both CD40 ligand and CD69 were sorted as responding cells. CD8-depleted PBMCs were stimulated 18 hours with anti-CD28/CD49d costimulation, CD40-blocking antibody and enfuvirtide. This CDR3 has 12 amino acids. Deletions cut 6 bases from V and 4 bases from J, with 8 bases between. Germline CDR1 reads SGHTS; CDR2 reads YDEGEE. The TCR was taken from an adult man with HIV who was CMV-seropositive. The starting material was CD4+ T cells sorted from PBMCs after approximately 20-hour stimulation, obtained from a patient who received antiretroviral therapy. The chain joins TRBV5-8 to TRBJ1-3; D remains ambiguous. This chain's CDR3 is CASTESGNTIYF. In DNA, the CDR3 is TGTGCCAGCACCGAATCAGGAAACACCATATATTTT.